This T cell receptor (beta chain) is from a study of Tregs in tolerant kidney transplant recipients. A word on this clone: Its cognate antigen is unknown.

Only in-frame clones appear in the TCRdb table, and some are missing; sequencing was by immunoSEQ multiplex PCR. The repertoire consists of roughly 250,000 clones, with 80% to 85% occurring once and the leading ten covering roughly 0.67%. Unstimulated Tregs (CD4+CD25+CD127-) and CD4+CD25- non-Tregs were sorted from PBMCs. Findings of the study overall: No direct test of biological reproducibility was done here.

The V end lost 6 bases, the J end lost 4 bases, and 12 bases lay between the germline ends. CDR1 and CDR2 from the germline V gene are MNHEY and SVGAGI. The CDR3 totals 13 residues. The rearrangement joins TRBV6-5 to TRBJ1-1, with unresolved D. The sample consisted of CD4+ T cells from blood. The clonotype was recovered from a human donor in good health. The CDR3 sequence is CASRHPALTEAFF. CDR3 bases: TGTGCCAGCAGGCACCCAGCCCTCACTGAAGCTTTCTTT.